A selection of T cell receptor beta chains follows, all from one sample in a study of blood T cell repertoires in COVID-19. Sequencing used immunoSEQ multiplex PCR; TCRdb keeps in-frame clones, though not all of them. The sample includes around 60,000 clones, 80% to 95% of them seen just once. Source material: peripheral blood. These receptors were obtained from a man aged 45-65 years with active COVID-19. CDR3s leave out the opening cysteine and the closing phenylalanine or tryptophan. Each record gives: J gene, clone size, V gene, CDR3 protein. Size values are once, few and many counts, or a class for expanded clones, and some rows have none.

j_call: TRBJ2-1
clone_size: -
v_call: TRBV28
cdr3_aa: ASSPTSGRTYNEQF

j_call: TRBJ2-4
clone_size: -
v_call: TRBV6-1
cdr3_aa: ASSEVQGTTNGNIQY

j_call: TRBJ2-1
clone_size: -
v_call: TRBV6-2/TRBV6-3
cdr3_aa: ASSYSSSGGALEF

j_call: TRBJ1-6
clone_size: -
v_call: TRBV27
cdr3_aa: ASSATGGGSPLH

j_call: TRBJ2-3
clone_size: -
v_call: TRBV7-2
cdr3_aa: ASNVAGFGTDTQY

j_call: TRBJ2-1
clone_size: -
v_call: TRBV7-9
cdr3_aa: ASSFPGGSYNEQF

j_call: TRBJ1-6
clone_size: -
v_call: TRBV10-3
cdr3_aa: AISQDSQNSPLH

j_call: TRBJ2-1
clone_size: -
v_call: TRBV4-1
cdr3_aa: ASSQDHLTGGYEQF

j_call: TRBJ2-7
clone_size: -
v_call: TRBV25-1
cdr3_aa: ASSIGQGRYEQY

j_call: TRBJ2-3
clone_size: once
v_call: TRBV7-9
cdr3_aa: ASSSFPIRGVTDTQY

j_call: TRBJ1-6
clone_size: -
v_call: TRBV9
cdr3_aa: ASSSWVGGNSPLH

j_call: TRBJ1-5
clone_size: -
v_call: TRBV6-6
cdr3_aa: ASSYSLSGGDQPQH

j_call: TRBJ1-5
clone_size: -
v_call: TRBV7-9
cdr3_aa: ASSLEGAGNQPQH

j_call: TRBJ1-5
clone_size: -
v_call: TRBV19
cdr3_aa: ASSITLQGHQPQH

j_call: TRBJ2-1
clone_size: -
v_call: TRBV30
cdr3_aa: AWRVAAYNEQF

j_call: TRBJ2-2
clone_size: once
v_call: TRBV5-1
cdr3_aa: ASSLSTSATGELF

j_call: TRBJ1-1
clone_size: -
v_call: TRBV27
cdr3_aa: ASRPAVMNTEAF

j_call: TRBJ2-4
clone_size: -
v_call: TRBV10-1
cdr3_aa: ASSESTGISYLGKNIQY

j_call: TRBJ1-2
clone_size: -
v_call: TRBV11-3
cdr3_aa: ASSYQTGTENT

j_call: TRBJ2-1
clone_size: -
v_call: TRBV28
cdr3_aa: ASRRGSGGPRGEQF

j_call: TRBJ2-4
clone_size: once
v_call: TRBV21-1
cdr3_aa: ASSKVKAGLAGVGAKNIQY

j_call: TRBJ2-7
clone_size: -
v_call: TRBV28
cdr3_aa: ASSTPPGQDYEQY

j_call: TRBJ2-5
clone_size: -
v_call: TRBV6-2/TRBV6-3
cdr3_aa: ASTYRQAQETQY

j_call: TRBJ2-5
clone_size: -
v_call: TRBV5-1
cdr3_aa: ASSTEGAAETQY

j_call: TRBJ1-4
clone_size: -
v_call: TRBV19
cdr3_aa: ASSIDGQKLF

j_call: TRBJ1-2
clone_size: -
v_call: TRBV11-2
cdr3_aa: ASSDGRGLYGYT